This TCR beta chain was sequenced in a study of blood T cell repertoires in COVID-19. V lost 2 bases, J lost 0 bases, and 14 bases lay in between. CDR1 is SNHLY and CDR2 is FYNNEI in the germline V gene. The length of the CDR3 is 17 residues. Clones were read by immunoSEQ multiplex PCR, and TCRdb kept only the in-frame ones, dropping some. The data show 130,000 to 150,000 clones, 81% seen once. The sequence came from a human donor with acute or convalescent COVID-19. The donor label of this sample is uncertain. Specimen: peripheral blood. The V gene is TRBV2, the J gene TRBJ1-5, with a weak D call TRBD1 (6 bases). The chain's CDR3 is CASSESPRQVSNQPQHF. The CDR3 region has the DNA TGTGCCAGCAGTGAATCCCCGCGACAGGTTAGCAATCAGCCCCAGCATTTT.